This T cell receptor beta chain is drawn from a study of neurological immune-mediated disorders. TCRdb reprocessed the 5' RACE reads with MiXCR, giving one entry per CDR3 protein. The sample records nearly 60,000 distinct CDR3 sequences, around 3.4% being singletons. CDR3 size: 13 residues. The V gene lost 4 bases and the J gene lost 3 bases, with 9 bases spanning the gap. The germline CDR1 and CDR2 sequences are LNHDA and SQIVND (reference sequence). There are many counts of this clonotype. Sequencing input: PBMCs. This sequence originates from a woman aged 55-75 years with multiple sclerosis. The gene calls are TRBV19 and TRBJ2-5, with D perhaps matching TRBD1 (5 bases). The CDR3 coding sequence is TGTGCCAGTAGTACGGACACCGAAGAGACCCAGTACTTC. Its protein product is CASSTDTEETQYF.